Presented here are 18 T cell receptor beta chains from one specimen sequenced in a study of cytomegalovirus exposure and HLA in healthy donors. Primers: 60 Vbeta forward and 13 Jbeta reverse. Sequencing was performed with immunoSEQ multiplex PCR; in TCRdb, only in-frame clones are kept and a portion is missing. In the table there are 150,000 to 200,000 clones, roughly 85% of which are singletons. Material for sequencing was PBMCs. The receptors were gathered from a woman between 35 and 50 years old in good health and CMV-seronegative.

The chain is built from TRBV30 and TRBJ2-7, with D maybe TRBD2 (6 bases). CDR3 length: 13 residues. V lost 0 bases and J lost 5, with 11 bases in between. Germline V CDR1 and CDR2: GTSNPN, SVGIG (reference sequence). CDR3 sequence reads: CAWSVASVHEQYF. CDR3 bases: TGTGCCTGGAGTGTGGCTAGCGTGCACGAGCAGTACTTC.

The chain carries TRBV7-2 and TRBJ2-7; 8 bases fit TRBD2. The V gene end was trimmed by 5 bases and the J gene end by 3 bases; junction bases not matched to a gene: 18. The length of the CDR3 is 18 residues. Looked up from germline, CDR1 is SGHTA and CDR2 is FQGNSA. The CDR3 region is CASSLQPTSDFVSYEQYF. The CDR3 coding sequence is TGTGCCAGCAGCCTCCAGCCGACTAGCGACTTTGTAAGCTACGAGCAGTACTTC.

This clone has a handful of counts. The rearrangement links TRBV30 to TRBJ1-5; 8 nucleotides align to TRBD1. J gave up 5 bases and V 1 base, and 1 base lay outside the gene matches. The CDR3 has 13 residues. CDR1 and CDR2 from the germline V gene are GTSNPN and SVGIG (reference sequence). The CDR3 nucleotides are TGTGCCTGGAGTGACAGGGGGGATCAGCCCCAGCATTTT. Amino acids: CAWSDRGDQPQHF.

This chain links TRBV27 with TRBJ1-5, with D perhaps TRBD1 (5 bases). The germline gives CDR1 MNHEY, CDR2 SMNVEV (reference sequence). V lost 3 bases, J lost 3 bases, and 12 bases lay in between. The length of the CDR3 is 15 residues. The CDR3 protein is CASSFGGSLNQPQHF. CDR3 coding DNA: TGTGCCAGCAGTTTCGGGGGAAGCCTCAATCAGCCCCAGCATTTT.

The chain is built from TRBV7-8 and TRBJ2-1; 11 nucleotides align to TRBD1. The germline CDR1 and CDR2 sequences are SGHVS and FQNEAQ. The CDR3 is 16 amino acids. Trimming removed 5 bases from V and 1 base from J; junction bases left unmatched: 4. In DNA form, the CDR3 reads TGTGCCAGCAGCCCCGGGACAGGGGGTTCCTACAATGAGCAGTTCTTC. Protein: CASSPGTGGSYNEQFF.

The chain recombines TRBV7-9 with TRBJ1-2, with D unclear. There are 14 residues in the CDR3. Trimming took off 1 base at V and 6 bases at J, with 12 bases between the two ends. The germline CDR1 and CDR2 sequences are SEHNR and FQNEAQ (reference sequence). CDR3 amino acids: CASSLELASDGYTF. CDR3 nucleotides: TGTGCCAGCAGCTTAGAGTTGGCCAGTGATGGCTACACCTTC.

The CDR3 sequence: CASSYPRGGGGYEQYF. CDR3 nucleotides: TGTGCCAGCAGTTACCCACGGGGGGGCGGGGGGTACGAGCAGTACTTC. The chain couples TRBV6-6 to TRBJ2-7; 8 positions agree with TRBD2. With 2 bases clipped from V and 4 bases from J, the junction kept 10 bases outside the gene matches. The CDR3 sequence is 16 residues long. Germline-derived CDR1 and CDR2 are MNHNY and SVGAGI (reference sequence).

The rearrangement uses TRBV5-1 and TRBJ1-2, with D uncertain. Germline V gene sequence: CDR1 SGHRS, CDR2 YFSETQ. CDR3 size: 15 residues. V was cut by 0 bases and J by 2 bases, with 11 bases left in between. Here the CDR3 DNA reads TGCGCCAGCAGCTTGGATCTTGGGGAGAACTATGGCTACACCTTC. Encoded protein: CASSLDLGENYGYTF.

This sequence joins TRBV7-9 and TRBJ2-5; TRBD2 might be the D (5 bases). The assigned J gene may be wrong: the sequence end matches TRBJ2-7 better. This CDR3 contains 14 residues. Germline CDR1 and CDR2: SEHNR and FQNEAQ (reference sequence). The CDR3 nucleotides read TGTGCCAGCAGCCCCCCGGGGAGAGGCTACGAGCAGTACTTC. It codes for CASSPPGRGYEQYF.

This clone appeared a single time. This chain connects TRBV2 to TRBJ2-5, with a weak D call TRBD1 (7 bases). Per germline, CDR1 SNHLY and CDR2 FYNNEI. Trimming shortened V by 8 bases and J by 4 bases, and 20 bases separated the two germline ends. The CDR3 has 15 amino acids. The CDR3 DNA is TGTGCCAGCGGGGGTGGAGGGGGCTCACGAGAGACCCAGTACTTC. Its protein product is CASGGGGGSRETQYF.

The gene calls are TRBV28 and TRBJ1-6; D possibly corresponds to TRBD1 (5 bases). Looked up from germline, CDR1 is MDHEN and CDR2 is SYDVKM. The CDR3 covers 16 residues. Trimming took off 4 bases at V and 5 bases at J, with 15 bases between the two ends. CDR3 region: CASSSPRQGHNSPLHF. Here the CDR3 DNA reads TGTGCCAGCAGTTCCCCTCGGCAGGGTCATAATTCACCCCTCCACTTT. The variable domain in full, completed from reference TRBV28 and TRBJ1-6, reads DVKVTQSSRYLVKRTGEKVFLECVQDMDHENMFWYRQDPGLGLRLIYFSYDVKMKEKGDIPEGYSVSREKKERFSLILESASTNQTSMYLCASSSPRQGHNSPLHFGNGTRLTVT.

The chain links TRBV7-9 to TRBJ1-5; 10 bases map to TRBD1. V trimming: 5 bases; J trimming: 3 bases; junction bases outside the gene matches: 4. Germline-derived CDR1 and CDR2 are SEHNR and FQNEAQ (reference sequence). There are 15 residues in the CDR3. CDR3 bases: TGTGCCAGCAGCCCAGGGACAGGGGTCAATCAGCCCCAGCATTTT. Protein product: CASSPGTGVNQPQHF.

This clone was counted a few times. The chain carries TRBV27 and TRBJ2-1; TRBD2 agrees at 14 bases. The CDR3 runs 15 residues. J gave up 7 bases and V 5 bases, and 4 bases lay outside the gene matches. From germline, CDR1 is MNHEY and CDR2 SMNVEV (reference sequence). The CDR3 bases are TGTGCCAGCAGTCCTCGGACTAGCGGGAGGAATGAGCAGTTCTTC. It translates to CASSPRTSGRNEQFF.

The chain is built from TRBV29-1 and TRBJ1-1; D gene ambiguous. Germline V lookup: CDR1 SQVTM, CDR2 ANQGSEA. The CDR3 contains 13 residues. Trimming shortened V by 6 bases and J by 5 bases, and 16 bases separated the two germline ends. As DNA, the CDR3 is TGCAGCGTCAATGGGCTCCAAGGTACTGAAGCTTTCTTT. Its protein product is CSVNGLQGTEAFF.

This chain joins TRBV19 and TRBJ1-1; 9 bases line up with TRBD1. V lost 3 bases, J lost 5 bases, and 7 bases stayed unmatched. The germline V gene encodes CDR1 LNHDA and CDR2 SQIVND (reference sequence). The CDR3 has 15 amino acids. The CDR3 is CASSMALQGATEAFF. The DNA for the CDR3 is TGTGCCAGTAGTATGGCTCTACAGGGGGCGACTGAAGCTTTCTTT.

The chain recombines TRBV6-1 with TRBJ1-1; TRBD1 is a possible D gene (5 bases). The CDR3 spans 15 residues. Looked up from germline, CDR1 is MNHNS and CDR2 is SASEGT. V was pared by 2 bases and J by 5 bases, with 15 bases between. CDR3 coding DNA: TGTGCCAGCAGTGAACTTTGGCGGGGGGGAACTGAAGCTTTCTTT. Its translation: CASSELWRGGTEAFF.

The genes are TRBV18 and TRBJ1-1; D is undetermined. V was trimmed by 3 bases and J by 2 bases, leaving 16 bases between them. The CDR3 spans 16 residues. The germline V gene encodes CDR1 KGHSH and CDR2 LQKENI. The CDR3 reads CASSPFEAGSNTEAFF. In nucleotides, the CDR3 is TGTGCCAGCTCACCCTTCGAGGCGGGGTCCAACACTGAAGCTTTCTTT.

The chain has TRBV29-1 and TRBJ1-2; no clear D. CDR3 length: 11 amino acids. Germline V gives CDR1 SQVTM, CDR2 ANQGSEA. Between the trimmed V and J ends, which lost 7 bases and 5 bases, there was a span of 11 bases. The CDR3 DNA follows: TGCAGCGCCAACCCGGGGTATGGCTACACCTTC. This codes for CSANPGYGYTF.